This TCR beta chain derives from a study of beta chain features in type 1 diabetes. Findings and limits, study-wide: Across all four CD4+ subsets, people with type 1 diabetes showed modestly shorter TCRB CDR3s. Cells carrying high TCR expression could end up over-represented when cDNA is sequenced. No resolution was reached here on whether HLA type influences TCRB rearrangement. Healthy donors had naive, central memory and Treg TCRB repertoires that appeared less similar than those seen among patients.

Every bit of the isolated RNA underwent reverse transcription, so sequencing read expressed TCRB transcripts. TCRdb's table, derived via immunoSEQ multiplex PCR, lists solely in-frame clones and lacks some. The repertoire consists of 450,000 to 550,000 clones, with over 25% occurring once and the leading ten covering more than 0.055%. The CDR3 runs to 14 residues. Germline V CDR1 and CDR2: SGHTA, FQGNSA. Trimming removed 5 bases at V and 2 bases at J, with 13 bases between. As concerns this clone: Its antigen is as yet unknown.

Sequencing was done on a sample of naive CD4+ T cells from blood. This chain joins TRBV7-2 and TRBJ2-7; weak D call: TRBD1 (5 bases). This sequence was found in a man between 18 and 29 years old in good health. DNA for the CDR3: TGTGCCAGCAGCGGGTACTGGGGCCCCTACGAGCAGTACTTC. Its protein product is CASSGYWGPYEQYF.